The clone carrying this T cell receptor (beta chain) was seen at least ten times. Its antigen is not identified. This sample is part of a study of T cells in Graves' hyperthyroidism and ophthalmopathy. Template material for amplifying TCR beta CDR3 regions consisted of RNA transcripts. Initially, a first-round RT-PCR of the TCR CDR3 employed the HTBI primer set. MiXCR was run by TCRdb on the multiplex PCR reads, yielding one entry per CDR3 protein. The table lists under 650,000 distinct CDR3 sequences, around 15% of them singletons. Study-wide findings and caveats: Most thyroid-expanded clonotypes above 0.001 were also found in blood. With a median lead of around 6.7 months before onset, the model predicted ophthalmopathy.

Clinicians diagnosed patients from clinical symptoms, serum thyroxine and TRAb, thyroid ultrasound and orbital computed tomography. Each 10 ml fresh peripheral blood draw supplied the PBMCs. The TCR originated in a woman aged 25 to 39 with Graves' hyperthyroidism. Sequenced input: blood.

In DNA, the CDR3 is TGTGCCAGCAGCCAAGCCCGCTACGAGCAGTACTTC. Its translation: CASSQARYEQYF. V and J are TRBV3-1 and TRBJ2-7; D gene unclear. The V gene lost 1 base and the J gene lost 3 bases, with 4 bases spanning the gap. Germline CDR1 LGHDT, CDR2 YNNKEL (reference sequence). This CDR3 is built from 12 residues.